The 32 T cell receptor beta chains reported below all come from one sample, sequenced in a study of blood T cell repertoires in COVID-19. The table came from immunoSEQ multiplex PCR; TCRdb's copy has only in-frame clones and leaves some out. The sample includes approximately 50,000 clones, 87% seen only once; the top ten take 3.5% to 4.5%. Sequenced input: peripheral blood. Receptors were obtained from a man aged 50-60 years with acute or convalescent COVID-19.

The gene calls are TRBV5-1 and TRBJ1-1; D possibly corresponds to TRBD1 (5 bases). The CDR3 runs to 14 residues. V was shortened by 2 bases and J by 0 bases, with 8 bases between the two germline ends. CDR1 is SGHRS and CDR2 is YFSETQ in the germline V gene. CDR3 coding DNA: TGCGCCAGCAGCTTCCAAGGGGTGAACACTGAAGCTTTCTTT. Residues: CASSFQGVNTEAFF.

The genes are TRBV27 and TRBJ2-2, with a tentative D call TRBD2 (6 bases). V was cut by 4 bases and J by 4 bases, with 10 bases left in between. This CDR3 is built from 14 residues. CDR1 MNHEY and CDR2 SMNVEV come from the germline V gene (reference sequence). The CDR3 reads CASSSGVGTGELFF. The CDR3, as DNA: TGTGCCAGCAGTTCGGGAGTTGGCACCGGGGAGCTGTTTTTT.

The V and J genes are TRBV3-1 (or the pseudogene TRBV3-2) and TRBJ1-2; tentative D call: TRBD1 (6 bases). Germline V gene lookup returns CDR1 LGHDT and CDR2 YNNKEL (reference sequence). V lost 2 bases, J lost 8 bases, and 12 bases lay in between. The CDR3 runs 13 residues. Here the CDR3 reads CASSQRGMRGYTF. The CDR3 DNA reads as TGTGCCAGCAGCCAAAGGGGGATGAGGGGCTACACCTTC.

The chain couples TRBV12-3 or TRBV12-4 to TRBJ1-2, with a weak D call TRBD1 (5 bases). This CDR3 spans 12 amino acids. V lost 5 bases, J lost 5 bases, and 9 bases lay in between. Here the CDR3 DNA reads TGTGCCAGCAGTCAGGGTTGGTATGGCTACACCTTC. It is translated as CASSQGWYGYTF.

The chain uses TRBV6-5 and TRBJ2-7; 7 bases fit TRBD2. The germline V gene encodes CDR1 MNHEY and CDR2 SVGAGI. This CDR3 is 14 amino acids long. The V segment lost 7 bases and the J segment 9 bases; nucleotides outside the gene matches: 15. CDR3 in DNA: TGTGCCAGCACCCCCCCGGGAGGACGAGGAGCGCAGTACTTC. Its protein product is CASTPPGGRGAQYF.

V and J are TRBV13 and TRBJ2-1; 16 bases fit TRBD2. The CDR3 extends over 17 amino acids. Germline CDR1 reads PRHDT; CDR2 reads FYEKMQ (reference sequence). Germline trimming cut 5 bases from V and 5 bases from J; bases unmatched to any gene: 6. This CDR3 is CASSLGLAGGPHNEQFF. As DNA, the CDR3 is TGTGCCAGCAGCCTGGGACTAGCGGGAGGGCCACACAATGAGCAGTTCTTC.

V usage is TRBV4-1 and J usage is TRBJ1-3; D gene ambiguous. V lost 0 bases, J lost 0 bases, and 9 bases lay in between. CDR1 MGHRA and CDR2 YSYEKL come from the germline V gene. CDR3 length: 16 amino acids. CDR3 nucleotide sequence: TGCGCCAGCAGCCAAGATCTCACCAGCTCTGGAAACACCATATATTTT. It is translated as CASSQDLTSSGNTIYF.

The gene calls are TRBV4-1 and TRBJ2-5; D uncertain. Between the trimmed V and J ends, which lost 0 bases and 3 bases, there was a span of 11 bases. Per germline, CDR1 MGHRA and CDR2 YSYEKL. The CDR3 is 15 amino acids. The CDR3 DNA sequence: TGCGCCAGCAGCCAAGATAAGGCAGGCAAAGAGACCCAGTACTTC. The encoded protein is CASSQDKAGKETQYF.

The rearrangement links TRBV29-1 to TRBJ2-3, with 12 bases identical to TRBD2. The CDR3 has 17 residues. CDR1 is SQVTM and CDR2 is ANQGSEA in the germline V gene. The trim removed 3 bases at V and 1 base at J, leaving 8 bases unmatched. In nucleotides, the CDR3 is TGCAGCGTTGACGGCCTAGCGGGGGGGAAGGGCACAGATACGCAGTATTTT. Amino acid sequence: CSVDGLAGGKGTDTQYF.

V gene TRBV7-9 combines with J gene TRBJ2-7; 12 positions match TRBD2. This CDR3 has 14 residues. V lost 1 base to trimming and J lost 6 bases; unmatched junction nucleotides: 1. Looked up from germline, CDR1 is SEHNR and CDR2 is FQNEAQ (reference sequence). The chain's CDR3 is CASSLETSGSEQYF. The CDR3 DNA follows: TGTGCCAGCAGCTTAGAGACTAGCGGGAGCGAGCAGTACTTC.

The chain couples TRBV2 to TRBJ1-2; 9 nucleotides line up with TRBD1. Germline V gives CDR1 SNHLY, CDR2 FYNNEI. Losses at the gene ends were 6 bases for V and 2 bases for J; bases not matched to a gene: 7. The CDR3 has 15 residues. As DNA, the CDR3 is TGTGCCAGCAGAGCCGGGACAGGGCAAAACTATGGCTACACCTTC. The encoded protein is CASRAGTGQNYGYTF.

The chain couples TRBV5-1 to TRBJ2-1; 9 bases are shared with TRBD1. Germline V lookup: CDR1 SGHRS, CDR2 YFSETQ. Unmatched junction bases numbered 8, after V lost 6 bases and J lost 1 base. CDR3 size: 16 residues. CDR3 region: CASNELGTGSYNEQFF. The CDR3 DNA sequence: TGCGCCAGCAACGAATTGGGGACAGGGTCCTACAATGAGCAGTTCTTC.

This chain connects TRBV19 to TRBJ2-5; TRBD1 agrees at 7 bases. Germline lookup yields CDR1 LNHDA and CDR2 SQIVND (reference sequence). This CDR3 has 13 amino acids. The V gene end was trimmed by 7 bases and the J gene end by 4 bases; junction bases not matched to a gene: 6. CDR3 in DNA: TGTGCCAGTAAAGACAGGGTAGGAGAGACCCAGTACTTC. It translates to CASKDRVGETQYF.

This clone showed up just a few times. The V call is TRBV7-9, the J call TRBJ2-5, with 15 bases matching TRBD2. Trimming cost V 10 bases and J 5 bases; bases outside gene matches: 5. The CDR3 runs 14 residues. Per the germline V gene, CDR1 is SEHNR and CDR2 is FQNEAQ (reference sequence). The CDR3 region has the DNA TGTGCCATCGGACTAGCGGGGGGGAAGGAGACCCAGTACTTC. Translated: CAIGLAGGKETQYF.

The chain links TRBV30 to TRBJ1-6, with 9 bases that match TRBD1. The CDR3 loop spans 16 amino acids. With 3 bases clipped from V and 4 bases from J, the junction kept 7 bases outside the gene matches. The V gene's germline CDR1 is GTSNPN and CDR2 SVGIG (reference sequence). The CDR3 is CAWSAGTGWYNSPLHF. CDR3 nucleotide sequence: TGTGCCTGGAGCGCAGGGACAGGGTGGTATAATTCACCCCTCCACTTT. Full variable domain (rest looked up from reference TRBV30 and TRBJ1-6): SQTIHQWPATLVQPVGSPLSLECTVEGTSNPNLYWYRQAAGRGLQLLFYSVGIGQISSEVPQNLSASRPQDRQFILSSKKLLLSDSGFYLCAWSAGTGWYNSPLHFGNGTRLTVT.

The V and J genes are TRBV18 and TRBJ2-3; TRBD1 aligns across 9 bases. The CDR3 covers 13 residues. Looked up from germline, CDR1 is KGHSH and CDR2 is LQKENI. V lost 10 bases, J lost 6 bases, and 8 bases stayed unmatched. The CDR3 reads CATVQGAMDTQYF. Written as DNA, the CDR3 is TGTGCCACCGTACAGGGGGCTATGGATACGCAGTATTTT.

The chain combines TRBV10-3 with TRBJ1-2; D is uncertain. The V end was cut by 6 bases, the J end by 2 bases, with 13 bases between. CDR3 length equals 14 residues. Germline assignment: CDR1 ENHRY and CDR2 SYGVKD. The CDR3 coding sequence is TGTGCCATCAGCCCTGGAGGACTAAACTATGGCTACACCTTC. Amino acid sequence: CAISPGGLNYGYTF.

J is TRBJ2-2 and V is TRBV2; 14 nucleotides agree with TRBD2. This CDR3 comprises 17 residues. Germline-derived CDR1 and CDR2 are SNHLY and FYNNEI. V lost 7 bases, J lost 5 bases, and 9 bases stayed unmatched. CDR3 region: CASKRLAGGPRTGELFF. CDR3 DNA: TGTGCCAGCAAGCGACTAGCGGGGGGGCCGAGAACCGGGGAGCTGTTTTTT.

The J gene is TRBJ1-5, the V gene TRBV6-5, with D tentatively TRBD1 (5 bases). Germline V lookup: CDR1 MNHEY, CDR2 SVGAGI. The CDR3 spans 14 residues. V lost 6 bases and J 1 base, leaving 10 bases between the germline ends. The CDR3 here is CASSPGWSNQPQHF. CDR3 sequence (DNA): TGTGCCAGCAGCCCAGGGTGGAGCAATCAGCCCCAGCATTTT.

The V gene is TRBV3-1 (or the pseudogene TRBV3-2), the J gene TRBJ1-6; a weak D match, TRBD1 (5 bases). Germline V gene lookup returns CDR1 LGHDT and CDR2 YNNKEL (reference sequence). V lost 3 bases and J 8 bases, leaving 14 bases between the germline ends. The CDR3 is 15 amino acids. CDR3 DNA: TGTGCCAGCAGCCATGGTATTACAGGACATTCACCCCTCCACTTT. It codes for CASSHGITGHSPLHF.

V gene TRBV5-1 combines with J gene TRBJ2-7; 8 bases match TRBD2. This CDR3 is 15 amino acids long. Germline CDR1 reads SGHRS; CDR2 reads YFSETQ. V lost 4 bases, J lost 6 bases, and 12 bases stayed unmatched. CDR3 sequence reads: CASSVQGSGSGEQYF. The CDR3 nucleotides read TGCGCCAGCAGCGTACAAGGAAGCGGGAGTGGCGAGCAGTACTTC.

The chain joins TRBV4-1 to TRBJ2-3, with TRBD1 identical over 9 bases. The CDR3 has 16 amino acids. The V segment lost 0 bases and the J segment 4 bases; nucleotides outside the gene matches: 5. CDR1 MGHRA and CDR2 YSYEKL come from the germline V gene. The CDR3 DNA reads TGCGCCAGCAGCCAAGAGGAACAGGGGGCCGCAGATACGCAGTATTTT. As protein: CASSQEEQGAADTQYF.

The V gene is TRBV3-1 (or the pseudogene TRBV3-2), the J gene TRBJ1-1; D is possibly TRBD1 (5 bases). V lost 7 bases, J lost 3 bases, and 15 bases lay in between. CDR3 length: 14 amino acids. Germline assignment: CDR1 LGHDT and CDR2 YNNKEL (reference sequence). The DNA of the CDR3 is TGTGCCAGCACCCTGGGGGGGAAGGACACTGAAGCTTTCTTT. Translation: CASTLGGKDTEAFF.

This clone was picked up many times. V gene TRBV7-3 combines with J gene TRBJ2-3, with D hard to call. The length of the CDR3 is 12 residues. Trimming left V 5 bases short and J 7 bases short, with 10 bases between. Germline lookup yields CDR1 SGHTA and CDR2 FQGTGA. The CDR3 DNA reads as TGTGCCAGCAGCCCCGGGTACCATACGCAGTATTTT. Residues: CASSPGYHTQYF. Variable domain in full (rest from reference TRBV7-3 and TRBJ2-3): GAGVSQTPSNKVTEKGKYVELRCDPISGHTALYWYRQSLGQGPEFLIYFQGTGAADDSGLPNDRFFAVRPEGSVSTLKIQRTERGDSAVYLCASSPGYHTQYFGPGTRLTVL.

The chain uses TRBV18 and TRBJ1-1; unclear D gene. This CDR3 comprises 13 residues. The V and J ends lost 3 bases and 1 base respectively, with 6 bases between them. Germline V lookup: CDR1 KGHSH, CDR2 LQKENI. CDR3 coding DNA: TGTGCCAGCTCACCTTCCGGGAACACTGAAGCTTTCTTT. Protein product: CASSPSGNTEAFF.

This chain joins TRBV27 and TRBJ2-7, with 9 bases fitting TRBD1. The V gene's germline CDR1 is MNHEY and CDR2 SMNVEV (reference sequence). The CDR3 has 12 residues. Losses at the gene ends were 8 bases for V and 3 bases for J; bases not matched to a gene: 2. The CDR3 is CASGQGYYEQYF. In DNA, the CDR3 is TGTGCCAGCGGACAGGGGTACTACGAGCAGTACTTC.

This chain connects TRBV5-1 to TRBJ1-1; the D is unclear. With 0 bases removed from V and 0 bases from J, the gap between germline ends came to 9 bases. Germline CDR1 reads SGHRS; CDR2 reads YFSETQ. The CDR3 is 15 amino acids. The CDR3 region is CASSLATTLNTEAFF. DNA of the CDR3: TGCGCCAGCAGCTTGGCCACTACCTTGAACACTGAAGCTTTCTTT.

The chain joins TRBV5-4 to TRBJ2-3, with TRBD1 matching 8 bases. Germline CDR1 is SGHNT and CDR2 is YYREEE (reference sequence). The CDR3 is 15 amino acids. After removal of 5 bases from V and 3 bases from J, the junction contained 8 bases not matched to a gene. The DNA for the CDR3 is TGTGCCAGCAGTTACGGACAGGGTGGGACAGATACGCAGTATTTT. Amino acid sequence: CASSYGQGGTDTQYF. The full variable domain, its missing parts supplied by reference TRBV5-4 and TRBJ2-3, is ETGVTQSPTHLIKTRGQQVTLRCSSQSGHNTVSWYQQALGQGPQFIFQYYREEENGRGNFPPRFSGLQFPNYSSELNVNALELDDSALYLCASSYGQGGTDTQYFGPGTRLTVL.

The chain combines TRBV5-1 with TRBJ1-1, with 8 bases identical to TRBD1. CDR1 and CDR2 from the germline V gene are SGHRS and YFSETQ. The length of the CDR3 is 12 residues. J was trimmed by 11 bases and V by 4 bases; bases with no gene match: 7. CDR3 nucleotide sequence: TGCGCCAGCAGCAACACAGGGGGGGAGGCTTTCTTT. This codes for CASSNTGGEAFF.

The chain recombines TRBV5-1 with TRBJ2-1, with 13 bases that match TRBD2. V shed 4 bases, J shed 6 bases, and the junction held 1 base outside the gene matches. The CDR3 contains 14 residues. Germline values: CDR1 SGHRS, CDR2 YFSETQ. DNA of the CDR3: TGCGCCAGCAGCAGGACTAGCGGGGGCAATGAGCAGTTCTTC. It specifies CASSRTSGGNEQFF. Variable domain in full (rest from reference TRBV5-1 and TRBJ2-1): KAGVTQTPRYLIKTRGQQVTLSCSPISGHRSVSWYQQTPGQGLQFLFEYFSETQRNKGNFPGRFSGRQFSNSRSEMNVSTLELGDSALYLCASSRTSGGNEQFFGPGTRLTVL.

The sample holds a few counts of this clone. The gene calls are TRBV5-1 and TRBJ1-6; perhaps TRBD1 as D (6 bases). V shed 7 bases and J shed 5 bases, with 13 bases lying between them. This CDR3 is built from 14 residues. Germline CDR1 reads SGHRS; CDR2 reads YFSETQ. CDR3 coding DNA: TGCGCCAGCTCTATAGGGGGTAATAATTCACCCCTCCACTTT. Translation gives CASSIGGNNSPLHF. Combining the CDR3 with reference TRBV5-1 and TRBJ1-6 gives the whole variable domain KAGVTQTPRYLIKTRGQQVTLSCSPISGHRSVSWYQQTPGQGLQFLFEYFSETQRNKGNFPGRFSGRQFSNSRSEMNVSTLELGDSALYLCASSIGGNNSPLHFGNGTRLTVT.

This sequence joins TRBV19 and TRBJ2-5; 11 positions agree with TRBD1. The CDR3 loop spans 18 amino acids. Germline V gene sequence: CDR1 LNHDA, CDR2 SQIVND (reference sequence). The junction had 12 bases not matched to a gene; V was cut back by 1 base and J by 5 bases. The CDR3 spells CASSIVGIGTGGRETQYF. Here the CDR3 DNA reads TGTGCCAGTAGTATAGTAGGGATCGGGACAGGGGGAAGGGAGACCCAGTACTTC.